Included here is one T cell receptor beta chain sequence, with context. The data are from a study of blood T cell repertoires in COVID-19. About the study: Sample material is recorded as cDNA or gDNA derived from T cells, B-cell-depleted T cells, or PBMCs.

V was pared by 4 bases and J by 6 bases, with 10 bases of the junction left unmatched. Germline CDR1 reads KGHDR; CDR2 reads SFDVKD. The CDR3 totals 16 residues. Authors' analysis steps: The authors estimated nucleated cell counts from reference gene primer amplification. Sequenced by immunoSEQ multiplex PCR; TCRdb stores in-frame clones only, minus some. Clonal size and the V and J genes are those of that table, whereas D and trimming came from the DNA. This sample yields more than 250,000 clones, of which roughly 88% are seen a single time; 1.5% to 2% belongs to the top ten. Material: peripheral blood. The chain couples TRBV24-1 to TRBJ2-1; TRBD1 matches 8 bases. The clonotype originates from a young woman with COVID-19, enrolled during active disease. CDR3 nucleotide sequence: TGTGCCACCAGTGACCCGACTGGGGGACAGGTCAATGAGCAGTTCTTC. It codes for CATSDPTGGQVNEQFF.